This T cell receptor beta chain originates from a study of T cells in Graves' hyperthyroidism and ophthalmopathy. General study results and limits: Blood also carried most thyroid clonotypes expanded above 0.001.

RNA transcripts provided the source from which TCR beta CDR3 regions were amplified. A first-round RT-PCR of the TCR CDR3 used the HTBI primer set. Each CDR3 protein is one row after TCRdb ran MiXCR on the multiplex PCR reads. Of about 500,000 distinct CDR3 sequences listed, roughly a sixth are singletons. As to this clonotype: Its target is not known.

Germline CDR1 reads SQVTM; CDR2 reads ANQGSEA. Trimming pared 6 bases from V and 5 bases from J, leaving 13 bases between. The CDR3 is 12 amino acids. The sequencing input was blood. The receptor was derived from a woman aged 18-29 years with Graves' hyperthyroidism. The chain uses TRBV29-1 and TRBJ2-5, with a weak D call TRBD2 (6 bases). The CDR3 DNA reads as TGCAGCGTAGCTCCCCGGGAGGAGACCCAGTACTTC. Encoded protein: CSVAPREETQYF. The whole variable domain, filled in from reference TRBV29-1 and TRBJ2-5, reads SAVISQKPSRDICQRGTSLTIQCQVDSQVTMMFWYRQQPGQSLTLIATANQGSEATYESGFVIDKFPISRPNLTFSTLTVSNMSPEDSSIYLCSVAPREETQYFGPGTRLLVL.